This TCR beta chain was recorded in a study of glioma-infiltrating T cells. Study-level results: A blood CDR3 motif signature was depleted in highly divergent patients.

The iRepertoire nested amplicon-rescue multiplex PCR amplified TCR alpha and beta CDR3s from RNA. TCRdb independently ran MiXCR on the multiplex PCR reads; one entry per CDR3 protein. The sample records fewer than 500,000 distinct CDR3 sequences, 41% being singletons. This clonotype was observed at least ten times. What it binds is unknown. Sequencing was performed on glioma tissue, nonneoplastic brain tissue, or PBMCs (not recorded which). This receptor was taken from a human donor with low-grade glioma or glioblastoma, undergoing nonglioma brain surgery, or in good health (not recorded which).

This CDR3 reads CSARDRTSYEQYF. Written as DNA, the CDR3 is TGCAGTGCTAGAGACAGGACATCCTACGAGCAGTACTTC. The rearrangement joins TRBV20-1 to TRBJ2-7; maybe TRBD1 (5 bases). Germline CDR1 is DFQATT and CDR2 is SNEGSKA (reference sequence). This CDR3 has 13 residues. Trimming took off 0 bases at V and 1 base at J, with 7 bases between the two ends.